The clone carrying this TCR beta chain was observed a few times. Antigen specificity is unknown. Other DNA sequences from this sample encode an identical CDR3 as well. This sample is drawn from a study of shared clonotypes between healthy human individuals. Overall study context: Two female and a few male donors aged 18 to 49 were enrolled.

Regarding the study as a whole: Generation of non-shared clonotypes was less probable than generation of clonotypes shared by all four donors.

The germline V and J ends were trimmed by 0 bases and 5 bases, with 10 bases remaining between them. Germline V gives CDR1 MNHEY, CDR2 SMNVEV (reference sequence). The CDR3 runs 14 residues. CD45RO-negative, CCR7-selected cells formed the naive CD8 fraction, which excluded terminally differentiated effector memory CD45RA+ cells. This table comes from immunoSEQ multiplex PCR, and its TCRdb copy is limited to in-frame clones, with some not included. The sample carries about 2.2 million clones, about 93% recorded once. This receptor was identified in a man aged 18-30 years in good health. Some clones in this sample may be carry-over from other donors' samples. This chain uses TRBV27 with TRBJ1-1; unclear D gene. Source material: naive CD8+ T cells from PBMCs. The CDR3 region is CASSLSAPGTEAFF. CDR3 sequence (DNA): TGTGCCAGCAGTTTATCAGCACCGGGGACTGAAGCTTTCTTT.